What follows are 14 T cell receptor beta chains derived from one specimen sequenced in a study of T cell changes during pregnancy in multiple sclerosis. The repertoire was sequenced with immunoSEQ multiplex PCR; TCRdb's copy has only in-frame clones and lacks some. This sample has approximately 130,000 clones; approximately 96% occur once, and the top ten carry roughly 0.45%. The sample consisted of peripheral blood, taken after pregnancy. The receptors were sampled from a female donor with multiple sclerosis, enrolled in a pregnancy study.

V gene TRBV28 combines with J gene TRBJ1-2; the match to TRBD1 covers 7 bases. CDR3 length equals 12 residues. V was clipped by 6 bases and J by 4 bases; unmatched bases: 2. Germline CDR1 reads MDHEN; CDR2 reads SYDVKM. Here the CDR3 DNA reads TGTGCCAGCAGGGGACAGATCTATGGCTACACCTTC. This gives the protein CASRGQIYGYTF.

The chain combines TRBV5-4 with TRBJ2-7; 11 bases agree with TRBD1. The J segment lost 7 bases and the V segment lost 0 bases, leaving 6 bases of the junction unmatched. Germline V gene lookup returns CDR1 SGHNT and CDR2 YYREEE (reference sequence). The CDR3 loop spans 15 amino acids. The chain's CDR3 is CASSLGADRGREQYF. Written as DNA, the CDR3 is TGTGCCAGCAGCTTGGGGGCGGACAGGGGGCGGGAGCAGTACTTC.

This clone was picked up one time. This rearrangement joins TRBV5-6 to TRBJ1-5, with D uncertain. With 0 bases removed from V and 2 bases from J, the gap between germline ends came to 3 bases. The CDR3 sequence is 13 residues long. CDR1 is SGHDT and CDR2 is YYEEEE in the germline V gene. CDR3 DNA: TGTGCCAGCAGCTTGGGGCGCAATCAGCCCCAGCATTTT. It encodes CASSLGRNQPQHF. Filled out from reference TRBV5-6 and TRBJ1-5, the complete variable domain reads DAGVTQSPTHLIKTRGQQVTLRCSPKSGHDTVSWYQQALGQGPQFIFQYYEEEERQRGNFPDRFSGHQFPNYSSELNVNALLLGDSALYLCASSLGRNQPQHFGDGTRLSIL.

This chain joins TRBV5-1 and TRBJ2-2; D remains unclear. Trimming took 9 bases from V and 5 from J, leaving 20 bases between them. Germline V gives CDR1 SGHRS, CDR2 YFSETQ. This CDR3 is built from 15 residues. The CDR3 spells CATQLLSSYTGELFF. The CDR3 DNA reads as TGCGCCACCCAGCTGCTGTCTAGTTATACCGGGGAGCTGTTTTTT. Variable domain in full (rest from reference TRBV5-1 and TRBJ2-2): KAGVTQTPRYLIKTRGQQVTLSCSPISGHRSVSWYQQTPGQGLQFLFEYFSETQRNKGNFPGRFSGRQFSNSRSEMNVSTLELGDSALYLCATQLLSSYTGELFFGEGSRLTVL.

The rearrangement joins TRBV11-2 to TRBJ2-7; tentative D call: TRBD2 (6 bases). Germline loops: CDR1 SGHAT, CDR2 FQNNGV. Between the trimmed V and J ends, which lost 4 bases and 5 bases, there was a span of 12 bases. This CDR3 has 13 residues. CDR3 coding DNA: TGTGCCAGCAGCTCTAGCGTAAGGGACGAGCAGTACTTC. This sequence encodes CASSSSVRDEQYF.

The rearrangement links TRBV5-6 to TRBJ2-2; D remains ambiguous. The CDR3 has 12 amino acids. Germline V CDR1 and CDR2: SGHDT, YYEEEE. V was cut by 4 bases and J by 5 bases, with 6 bases left in between. CDR3 in amino acids: CASSPVTGELFF. The CDR3 DNA is TGTGCCAGCAGCCCTGTGACCGGGGAGCTGTTTTTT. The full variable domain, with the rest looked up from reference TRBV5-6 and TRBJ2-2, is DAGVTQSPTHLIKTRGQQVTLRCSPKSGHDTVSWYQQALGQGPQFIFQYYEEEERQRGNFPDRFSGHQFPNYSSELNVNALLLGDSALYLCASSPVTGELFFGEGSRLTVL.

This clone has only one observation. J is TRBJ2-1 and V is TRBV27; no firm D call. The V gene lost 2 bases and the J gene lost 4 bases, with 9 bases spanning the gap. Germline CDR1 and CDR2: MNHEY and SMNVEV (reference sequence). The CDR3 extends over 14 amino acids. The CDR3 spells CASSLSAVYNEQFF. CDR3 in DNA: TGTGCCAGCAGTTTAAGCGCGGTTTACAATGAGCAGTTCTTC.

This chain uses TRBV4-1 with TRBJ1-4; 10 nucleotides align to TRBD1. This CDR3 comprises 15 residues. Unmatched junction bases numbered 1, after V lost 0 bases and J lost 6 bases. Germline V CDR1 and CDR2: MGHRA, YSYEKL. Here the CDR3 reads CASSQEGTGDEKLFF. The CDR3, as DNA: TGCGCCAGCAGCCAAGAAGGGACAGGGGATGAAAAACTGTTTTTT.

V gene TRBV7-2 combines with J gene TRBJ2-7; possibly TRBD1 for D (6 bases). CDR3 length: 15 amino acids. The V end lost 1 base, the J end lost 3 bases, and 13 bases lay between the germline ends. Germline lookup yields CDR1 SGHTA and CDR2 FQGNSA. CDR3 sequence reads: CASSLVQGRDYEQYF. CDR3 nucleotide sequence: TGTGCCAGCAGCTTAGTTCAGGGGAGAGACTACGAGCAGTACTTC.

V is TRBV5-1 and J is TRBJ2-5; 7 bases map to TRBD2. Germline CDR1 and CDR2: SGHRS and YFSETQ. The ends lost 5 bases at V and 1 base at J; junction bases unmatched: 2. CDR3 length equals 13 residues. The CDR3 sequence is CASRGTIQETQYF. DNA of the CDR3: TGCGCCAGCAGGGGGACTATCCAAGAGACCCAGTACTTC.

The chain recombines TRBV28 with TRBJ2-1; 13 bases align to TRBD2. J gave up 6 bases and V 4 bases, and 6 bases lay outside the gene matches. CDR3 length equals 16 residues. The germline V gene has CDR1 MDHEN and CDR2 SYDVKM. CDR3 loop: CASSSRTSGRSNEQFF. CDR3 nucleotides: TGTGCCAGCAGTTCCAGGACTAGCGGGAGATCCAATGAGCAGTTCTTC. Drawing the rest from reference TRBV28 and TRBJ2-1, the complete variable domain is DVKVTQSSRYLVKRTGEKVFLECVQDMDHENMFWYRQDPGLGLRLIYFSYDVKMKEKGDIPEGYSVSREKKERFSLILESASTNQTSMYLCASSSRTSGRSNEQFFGPGTRLTVL.

The J gene is TRBJ2-1, the V gene TRBV11-2; 11 positions agree with TRBD2. The CDR3 has 18 amino acids. V was clipped by 5 bases and J by 8 bases; unmatched bases: 17. In germline, CDR1 is SGHAT, CDR2 FQNNGV. The CDR3 bases are TGTGCCAGCAGCCATTTACCCGTAGCGGGAGGGGGAAGGGATGAGCAGTTCTTC. This encodes CASSHLPVAGGGRDEQFF.

The chain couples TRBV7-9 to TRBJ1-2; no firm D call. The germline V gene has CDR1 SEHNR and CDR2 FQNEAQ (reference sequence). The V end lost 5 bases, the J end lost 3 bases, and 16 bases lay between the germline ends. The CDR3 sequence is 15 residues long. The CDR3: CASSESAGGHYGYTF. Here the CDR3 DNA reads TGTGCCAGCAGCGAGTCGGCCGGAGGTCACTATGGCTACACCTTC.

The V and J genes are TRBV19 and TRBJ2-1; 9 bases are a match to TRBD2. Trimming removed 5 bases from V and 2 bases from J; junction bases left unmatched: 1. The CDR3 covers 14 residues. Germline V gene data show CDR1 as LNHDA and CDR2 as SQIVND (reference sequence). CDR3 sequence (DNA): TGTGCCAGTAGTCGACTAGCGGCCTACAATGAGCAGTTCTTC. Translating it yields CASSRLAAYNEQFF.